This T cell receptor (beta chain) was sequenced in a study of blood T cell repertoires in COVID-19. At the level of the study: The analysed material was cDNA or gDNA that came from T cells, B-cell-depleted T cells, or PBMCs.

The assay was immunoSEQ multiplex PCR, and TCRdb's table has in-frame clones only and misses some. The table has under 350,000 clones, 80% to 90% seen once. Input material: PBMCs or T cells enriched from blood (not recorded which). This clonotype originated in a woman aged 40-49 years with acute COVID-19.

The CDR3 DNA sequence: TGTGCCAGCGGGCCGTTGACGAGCTACACCTTC. It specifies CASGPLTSYTF. The rearrangement joins TRBV6-5 to TRBJ1-2; D gene unclear. CDR1 and CDR2 from the germline V gene are MNHEY and SVGAGI. V lost 8 bases and J lost 9, with 13 bases in between. The CDR3 is made up of 11 amino acids.